This T cell receptor (beta chain) was identified in a study of regulatory T cells in long-lasting Graves disease. Researchers made TCR beta libraries by using iRepertoire HTBI primers and running Arm-PCR on CDR3 regions. Each CDR3 protein gets one entry after TCRdb re-called the multiplex PCR reads with MiXCR. The table records about 470,000 distinct CDR3 sequences, roughly 20% of them present only once. Sample time point: persistent/refractory GD, antithyroid drugs over 5 years with positive TRAb. There was RNA extracted from PBMCs, and the TCR library was made from it. An endocrinology department in Xi'an, China, supplied the patients. Tubes containing EDTA received 8 to 9.5 milliliters of drawn peripheral blood. This TCR was sampled from a female donor with Graves disease. The sequences come from peripheral blood mononuclear cells (PBMCs), collected when the disease was refractory, from a patient treated with antithyroid drugs.

The CDR3 nucleotides are TGTGCCAGCAGTGATCTTGTTCTACGAGTTTTCACTGAAGCTTTCTTT. Translated, it gives CASSDLVLRVFTEAFF. The J gene is TRBJ1-1, the V gene TRBV2; D not certain. Deletions cut 3 bases from V and 4 bases from J, with 18 bases between. CDR3 length: 16 amino acids. In germline, CDR1 is SNHLY, CDR2 FYNNEI.